The TCR beta chain under discussion was sequenced for a study of CD8 T cells in ankylosing spondylitis (dated by TCRdb to about 2017). Context from the whole study: The study set out to find disease-linked TCR variants by profiling T cell receptor beta repertoires in ankylosing spondylitis patients and healthy donors. The full study cohort was made up of 25 ankylosing spondylitis patients and approximately 100 healthy donors. Peripheral blood samples were taken, and synovial fluid was additionally collected from ankylosing spondylitis patients. General conclusions and limits of the study: The disease-linked clones were reported to be significantly enriched in matched synovial fluid samples from ankylosing spondylitis patients. In peripheral blood, the disease-linked clones were found at relatively low frequencies and had a CD8+ phenotype. Blood from ankylosing spondylitis patients appeared to be characterized by a TCR beta motif composed of several highly homologous amino acid variants. Some of the motif variants had been reported before in the synovial fluid and blood of reactive arthritis patients, a finding that suggests common disease-initiation mechanisms.

For this clonotype: Which antigen it targets is not known. Base qualities are missing; no much larger clone stands one base away.

Cut back by 8 bases and 4 bases, the V and J ends lie 14 bases apart. From its cysteine to its phenylalanine, the CDR3 spans 13 amino acids. Just CDR3 DNA is preserved here, 39 bases in frame from base 1. Sequencing took place on an Illumina HiSeq 2500. Quantitative 5'-RACE with molecular barcodes was used to prepare TCR beta libraries. The authors processed their data as follows. A new computational method, built on a probabilistic model of VDJ rearrangement, was used to identify disease-linked TCR variants. TCRdb ran its own pipeline on the public reads, namely fastp trimming at Q25 and MiXCR clone calling, and kept in-frame beta chains. Every distinct CDR3 protein forms one entry, paired with its most common genes and DNA. TCRdb, not the authors, supplied the V and J calls. The sample profile shows under 250,000 distinct CDR3 sequences; under 35% of them were found once. Of the sample, about 4.2% falls within the top ten clones.

The chain links TRBV12-3 or TRBV12-4 with TRBJ1-1; TRBD1 could be the D gene, as 5 bases match. Input material: blood, either unsorted or a sorted T cell fraction (not recorded which). The TCR sequence derives from a male donor with ankylosing spondylitis or in good health (not recorded which). CDR3 protein: CASGGLRGTEAFF. The DNA sequence is given as TGTGCCAGCGGAGGTTTAAGGGGCACTGAAGCTTTCTTT.